This T cell receptor beta chain was captured by sequencing in a study of blood T cell repertoires in COVID-19. Looking at the study overall: T cells, B-cell-depleted T cells, or PBMCs supplied cDNA or gDNA.

The CDR3 spans 12 residues. From germline, CDR1 is MGHDK and CDR2 SYGVNS. With 0 bases removed from V and 4 bases from J, the gap between germline ends came to 3 bases. Methods used by the authors: How many nucleated cells were present was estimated from reference gene primer amplification. Only in-frame clones appear in the TCRdb table, and some are missing; sequencing was by immunoSEQ multiplex PCR. V and J calls and clone size are given by that table; D and trimming were obtained from the DNA. The table records 65,000 to 90,000 clones, roughly 84% of them present only once. The rearrangement joins TRBV25-1 to TRBJ1-2; D gene uncertain. Sequenced: peripheral blood. This receptor was taken from a woman aged 55-75 years with acute or convalescent COVID-19. This CDR3 reads CASSEYSYGYTF. CDR3 bases: TGTGCCAGCAGTGAATATAGCTATGGCTACACCTTC.